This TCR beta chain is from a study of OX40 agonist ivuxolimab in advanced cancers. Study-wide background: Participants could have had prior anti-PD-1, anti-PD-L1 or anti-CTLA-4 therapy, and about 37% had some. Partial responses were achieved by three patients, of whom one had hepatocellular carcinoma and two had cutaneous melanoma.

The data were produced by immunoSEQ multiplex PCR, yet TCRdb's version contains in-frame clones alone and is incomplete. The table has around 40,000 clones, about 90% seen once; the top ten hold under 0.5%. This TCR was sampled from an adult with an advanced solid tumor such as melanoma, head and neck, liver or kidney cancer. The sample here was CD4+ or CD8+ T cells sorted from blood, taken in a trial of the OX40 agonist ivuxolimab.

The CDR3 nucleotides read TGTGCCAGTACTGCGGGACTAGCAGACAATGAGCAGTTCTTC. Encoded protein: CASTAGLADNEQFF. The chain carries TRBV19 and TRBJ2-1; 9 bases line up with TRBD2. The J segment lost 5 bases and the V segment lost 7 bases, leaving 6 bases of the junction unmatched. The germline gives CDR1 LNHDA, CDR2 SQIVND (reference sequence). The CDR3 has 14 residues.